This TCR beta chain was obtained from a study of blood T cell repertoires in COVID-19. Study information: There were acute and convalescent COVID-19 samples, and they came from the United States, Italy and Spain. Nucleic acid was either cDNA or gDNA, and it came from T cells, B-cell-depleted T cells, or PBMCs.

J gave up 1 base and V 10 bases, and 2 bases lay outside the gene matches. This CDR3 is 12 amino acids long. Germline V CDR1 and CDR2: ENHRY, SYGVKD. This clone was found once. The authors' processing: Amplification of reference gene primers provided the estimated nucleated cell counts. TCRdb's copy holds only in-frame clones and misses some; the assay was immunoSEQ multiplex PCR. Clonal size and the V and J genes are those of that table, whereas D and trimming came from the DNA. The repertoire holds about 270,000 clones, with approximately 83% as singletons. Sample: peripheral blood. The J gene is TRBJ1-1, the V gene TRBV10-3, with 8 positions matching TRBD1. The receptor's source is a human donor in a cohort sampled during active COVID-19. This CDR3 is CASGQGNTEAFF. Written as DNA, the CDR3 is TGTGCCAGCGGACAGGGGAACACTGAAGCTTTCTTT.